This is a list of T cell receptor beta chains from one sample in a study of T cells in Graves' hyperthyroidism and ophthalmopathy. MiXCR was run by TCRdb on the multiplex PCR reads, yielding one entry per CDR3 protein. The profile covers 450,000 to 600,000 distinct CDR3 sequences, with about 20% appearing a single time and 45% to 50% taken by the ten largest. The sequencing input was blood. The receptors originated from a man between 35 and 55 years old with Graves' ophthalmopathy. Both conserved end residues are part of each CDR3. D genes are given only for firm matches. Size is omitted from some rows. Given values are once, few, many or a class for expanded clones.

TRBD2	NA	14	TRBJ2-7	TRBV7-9	TGTGCCAGCACCCCGGGAGGGGGTCCCTACGAGCAGTACTTC	CASTPGGGPYEQYF
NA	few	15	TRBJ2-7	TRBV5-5	TGTGCCAGCAGCTTGGGACAGGTTAGCTCCTACGAGCAGTACTTC	CASSLGQVSSYEQYF
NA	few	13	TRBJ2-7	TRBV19	TGTGCCAGTAGTGTGTTACTAGCCTACGAGCAGTACTTC	CASSVLLAYEQYF
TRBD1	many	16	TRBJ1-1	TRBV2	TGTGCCAGCAGGGCGGGACAGGGGGCTTCGGGCACTGAAGCTTTCTTT	CASRAGQGASGTEAFF
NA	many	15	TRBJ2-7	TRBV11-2	TGTGCCAGCAGCTTAGGATGGGACGGTGAAGACGAGCAGTACTTC	CASSLGWDGEDEQYF
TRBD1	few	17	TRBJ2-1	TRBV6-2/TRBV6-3	TGTGCCAGCAGTTCGTCGCAGGGGGCGATAATTTACAATGAGCAGTTCTTC	CASSSSQGAIIYNEQFF
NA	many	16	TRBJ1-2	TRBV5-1	TGCGCCAGCAGCTTGAATCCAGGGCAGGCAAACTATGGCTACACCTTC	CASSLNPGQANYGYTF
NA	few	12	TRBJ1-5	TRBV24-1	TGTGCCACCAGTGATCCGGATCAGCCCCAGCATTTT	CATSDPDQPQHF
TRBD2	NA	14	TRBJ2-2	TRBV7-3	TGTGCCAGCAGCGCCGGACTAGCAACCGGGGAGCTGTTTTTT	CASSAGLATGELFF
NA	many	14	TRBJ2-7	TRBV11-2	TGTGCCAGCAGCTTGGGACCTCAGTCCTACGAGCAGTACTTC	CASSLGPQSYEQYF
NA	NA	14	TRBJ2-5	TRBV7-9	TGTGCCAGCAGCTTCCTGGGGGCTGGAGAGACCCAGTACTTC	CASSFLGAGETQYF
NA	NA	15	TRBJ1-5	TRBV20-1	TGCAGTGCTAGAGATCCGGGGGCAAGCAATCAGCCCCAGCATTTT	CSARDPGASNQPQHF
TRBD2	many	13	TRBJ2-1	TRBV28	TGTGCCAGCAGAACCGGGACTAGCAATGAGCAGTTCTTC	CASRTGTSNEQFF
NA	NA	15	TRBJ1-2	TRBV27	TGTGCCAGCAGTTCGCGCCTCTATGACGGCTATGGCTACACCTTC	CASSSRLYDGYGYTF
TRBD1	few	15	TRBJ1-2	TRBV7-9	TGTGCCAGCAGCTGGGACAGCCAGCCTATCTATGGCTACACCTTC	CASSWDSQPIYGYTF
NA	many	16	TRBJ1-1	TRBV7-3	TGTGCCAGCAGCCCCGGGGGGGGGAAAAGGGGAATTGAAGCTTTCTTT	CASSPGGGKRGIEAFF
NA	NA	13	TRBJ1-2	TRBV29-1	TGCAGCGTTGGAGGGACTACTAACTATGGCTACACCTTC	CSVGGTTNYGYTF
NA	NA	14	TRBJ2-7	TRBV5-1	TGCGCCAGCAGCTTGGGAATCCTAATGGGAGAGCAGTACTTC	CASSLGILMGEQYF
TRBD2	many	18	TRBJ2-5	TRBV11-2	TGTGCCAGCAGCATCTTCGCGACTAGCGGGGCAAACCAAGAGACCCAGTACTTC	CASSIFATSGANQETQYF
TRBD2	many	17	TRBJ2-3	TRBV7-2	TGTGCCAGCAGCCCCGCGGGAGGAGCGACTAGCACAGATACGCAGTATTTT	CASSPAGGATSTDTQYF
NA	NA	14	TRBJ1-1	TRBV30	TGTGCCTGGACCCTGGGGACCCTGAACACTGAAGCTTTCTTT	CAWTLGTLNTEAFF
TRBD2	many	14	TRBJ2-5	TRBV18	TGTGCCAGCTCACCGACCGGGACTAGCGGGAGTTTGTACTTC	CASSPTGTSGSLYF
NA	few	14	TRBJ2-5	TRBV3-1	TGTGCCAGCCGACGATCGGGCGGATTCGGGGCCCAGTACTTC	CASRRSGGFGAQYF
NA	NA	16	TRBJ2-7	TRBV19	TGTGCCAGTAGTCCCCGCCTGAGAGGGGTAGGGTACGAGCAGTACTTC	CASSPRLRGVGYEQYF
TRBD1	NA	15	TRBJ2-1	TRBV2	TGTGCCAGCATTCGGACAGGGGGAGGTTACAATGAGCAGTTCTTC	CASIRTGGGYNEQFF
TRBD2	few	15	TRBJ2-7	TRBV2	TGTGCCAGCAGTCCCACTAGCGGGAGTAATCACGAGCAGTACTTC	CASSPTSGSNHEQYF
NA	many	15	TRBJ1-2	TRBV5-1	TGCGCCAGCAGCTTGGGACAGTCCACTAACTATGGCTACACCTTC	CASSLGQSTNYGYTF
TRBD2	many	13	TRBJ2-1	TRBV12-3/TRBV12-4	TGTGCCAGCAGATATTGGACTAGCCATGAGCAGTTCTTC	CASRYWTSHEQFF
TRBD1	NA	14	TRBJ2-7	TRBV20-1	TGCAGTGCTAGAGATGGACAGGGGAGGTACGAGCAGTACTTC	CSARDGQGRYEQYF
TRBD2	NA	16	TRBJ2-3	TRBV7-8	TGTGCCAGCAGCCGTGAACTAGCGGGGGATGGAGATACGCAGTATTTT	CASSRELAGDGDTQYF
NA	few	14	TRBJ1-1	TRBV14	TGTGCCAGCAGCCTCCCCGGGGGGGGCACTGAAGCTTTCTTT	CASSLPGGGTEAFF
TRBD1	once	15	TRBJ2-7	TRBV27	TGTGCCAGCAGGAAAATGACAGGGTACCCCTACGAGCAGTACTTC	CASRKMTGYPYEQYF
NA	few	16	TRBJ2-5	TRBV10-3	TGTGCCATCAGTGAGTCCGTGGCGGGGACGCAAGAGACCCAGTACTTC	CAISESVAGTQETQYF
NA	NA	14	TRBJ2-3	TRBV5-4	TGTGCCAGCAGCTTCCCGGGGGCGGGAGATACGCAGTATTTT	CASSFPGAGDTQYF
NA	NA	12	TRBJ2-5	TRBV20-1	TGCAGTGCTAGGCGGCAGAAAGAGACCCAGTACTTC	CSARRQKETQYF
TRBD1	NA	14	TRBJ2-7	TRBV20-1	TGCAGTGCTAGAGTGACAGGGGGCCTGGACGAGCAGTACTTC	CSARVTGGLDEQYF
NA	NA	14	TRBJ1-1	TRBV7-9	TGTGCCAGCAGCTTATCGATGGAGGGTACTGAAGCTTTCTTT	CASSLSMEGTEAFF
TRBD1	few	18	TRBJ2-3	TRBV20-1	TGCAGTGCTAGAGACCCCCGGGACAGGGGTGGTGGCACAGATACGCAGTATTTT	CSARDPRDRGGGTDTQYF
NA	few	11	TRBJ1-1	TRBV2	TGTGCCACAGCGAGGGGGGCTGAAGCTTTCTTT	CATARGAEAFF
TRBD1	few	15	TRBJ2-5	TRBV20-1	TGCAGTGCTAGACCCCGGGACAGGGACAGGGAGACCCAGTACTTC	CSARPRDRDRETQYF
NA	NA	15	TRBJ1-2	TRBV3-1	TGTGCCAGCAGCCAAGACCCGGCACAGGGAGATGGCTACACCTTC	CASSQDPAQGDGYTF
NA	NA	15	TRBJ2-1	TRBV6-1	TGTGCCAGCAGTGAAGAGAATGGCAGGGTCTATGAGCAGTTCTTC	CASSEENGRVYEQFF
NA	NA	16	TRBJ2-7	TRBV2	TGTGCCAGCAGTCAAATCCAGGTTCGCGTAGCCTACGAGCAGTACTTC	CASSQIQVRVAYEQYF
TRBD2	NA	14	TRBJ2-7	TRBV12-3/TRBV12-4	TGTGCCAGCAGCATAGCGGGTCCTACCTACGAGCAGTACTTC	CASSIAGPTYEQYF
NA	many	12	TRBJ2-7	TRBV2	TGTGCCAGCAGCACCGGGGGCTACGAGCAGTACTTC	CASSTGGYEQYF
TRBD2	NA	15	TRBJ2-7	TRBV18	TGTGCCAGCTCCTGGGAATCGGGAGGGCCTGGCGAGCAGTACTTC	CASSWESGGPGEQYF
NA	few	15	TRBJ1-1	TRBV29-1	TGCAGCGTTACCCCACAGGGCCGTATGAACACTGAAGCTTTCTTT	CSVTPQGRMNTEAFF
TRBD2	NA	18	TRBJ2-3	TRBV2	TGTGCCAGCAGTGAAACGGATCGGCTAGCGGGAGCCGGGGATACGCAGTATTTT	CASSETDRLAGAGDTQYF
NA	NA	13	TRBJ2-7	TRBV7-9	TGTGCCAGCAGCCTACAGGACAGCTCCGAGCAGTACTTC	CASSLQDSSEQYF
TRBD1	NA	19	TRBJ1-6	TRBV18	TGTGCCAGCTCCATCGCAGGGGGAGCAGAAAGCTCCTATAATTCACCCCTCCACTTT	CASSIAGGAESSYNSPLHF
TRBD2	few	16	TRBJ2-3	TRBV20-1	TGCAGTGCTAGAGATCCCCGCGGGGGGGCTACAGATACGCAGTATTTT	CSARDPRGGATDTQYF
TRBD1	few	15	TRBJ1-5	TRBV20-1	TGCAGTGCTGGCCGGGACAGGGGGCTGGGGCAGCCCCAGCATTTT	CSAGRDRGLGQPQHF
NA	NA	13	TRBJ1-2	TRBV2	TGTGCCAGCAGATGGGAAGGGGGATATGGCTACACCTTC	CASRWEGGYGYTF
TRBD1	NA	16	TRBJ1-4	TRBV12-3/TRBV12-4	TGTGCCAGCAGAATCGGACAGGGAAGGGGAAATGAAAAACTGTTTTTT	CASRIGQGRGNEKLFF
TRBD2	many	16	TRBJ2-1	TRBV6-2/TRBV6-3	TGTGCCAGCACCATACTAGCGGGAGGACCCTACAATGAGCAGTTCTTC	CASTILAGGPYNEQFF
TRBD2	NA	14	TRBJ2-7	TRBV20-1	TGCAGTGCTAGTCTCAGGAGCGGGGGGGCGGGGCAGTACTTC	CSASLRSGGAGQYF
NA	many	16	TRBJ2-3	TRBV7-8	TGTGCCAGCAGCCCGCGGCGGGACTCCCAAGCGGATACGCAGTATTTT	CASSPRRDSQADTQYF
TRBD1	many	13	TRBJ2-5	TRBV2	TGTGCCAGCAGGGGACAGGTCCAAGAGACCCAGTACTTC	CASRGQVQETQYF
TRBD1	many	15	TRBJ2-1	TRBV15	TGTGCCACCAGCAGTGAACAGGGGACCTACAATGAGCAGTTCTTC	CATSSEQGTYNEQFF